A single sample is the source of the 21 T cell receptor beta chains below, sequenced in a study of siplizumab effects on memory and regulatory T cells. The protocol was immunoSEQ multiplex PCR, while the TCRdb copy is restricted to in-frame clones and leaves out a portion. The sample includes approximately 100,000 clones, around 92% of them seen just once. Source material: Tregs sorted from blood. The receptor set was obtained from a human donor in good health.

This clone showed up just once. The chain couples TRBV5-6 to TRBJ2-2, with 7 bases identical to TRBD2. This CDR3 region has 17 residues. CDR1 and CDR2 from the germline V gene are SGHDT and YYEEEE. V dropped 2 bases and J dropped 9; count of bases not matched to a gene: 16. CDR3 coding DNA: TGTGCCAGCAGCTTACTTATAAGGGGAGGGCCTTCCCGGGAGCTGTTTTTT. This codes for CASSLLIRGGPSRELFF. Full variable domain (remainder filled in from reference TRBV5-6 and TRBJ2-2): DAGVTQSPTHLIKTRGQQVTLRCSPKSGHDTVSWYQQALGQGPQFIFQYYEEEERQRGNFPDRFSGHQFPNYSSELNVNALLLGDSALYLCASSLLIRGGPSRELFFGEGSRLTVL.

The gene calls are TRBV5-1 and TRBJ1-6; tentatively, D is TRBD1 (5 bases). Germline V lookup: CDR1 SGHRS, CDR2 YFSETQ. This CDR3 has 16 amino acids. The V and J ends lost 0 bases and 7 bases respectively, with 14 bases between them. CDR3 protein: CASSLDGTLGNSPLHF. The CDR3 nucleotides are TGCGCCAGCAGCTTGGACGGGACCTTGGGAAATTCACCCCTCCACTTT.

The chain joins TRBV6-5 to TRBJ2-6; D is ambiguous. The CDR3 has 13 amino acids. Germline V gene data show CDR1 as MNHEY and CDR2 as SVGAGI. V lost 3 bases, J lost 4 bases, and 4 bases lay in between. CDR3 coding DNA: TGTGCCAGCAGTTATCCCGGGGCCAACGTCCTGACTTTC. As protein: CASSYPGANVLTF.

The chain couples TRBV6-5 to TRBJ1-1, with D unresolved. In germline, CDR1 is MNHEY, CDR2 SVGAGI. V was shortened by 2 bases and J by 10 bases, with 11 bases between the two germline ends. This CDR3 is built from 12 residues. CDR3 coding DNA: TGTGCCAGCAGTTACCTTGGTAGTATAGCTTTCTTT. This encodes CASSYLGSIAFF.

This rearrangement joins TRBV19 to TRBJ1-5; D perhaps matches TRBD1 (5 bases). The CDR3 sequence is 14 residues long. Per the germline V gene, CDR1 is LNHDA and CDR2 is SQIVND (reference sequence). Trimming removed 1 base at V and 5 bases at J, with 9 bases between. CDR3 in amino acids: CASSIGRGHQPQHF. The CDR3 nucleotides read TGTGCCAGTAGTATAGGAAGGGGACATCAGCCCCAGCATTTT.

CDR3: CASSKTSGIYNEQFF. The CDR3 nucleotides read TGTGCCAGCAGCAAGACTAGCGGGATATACAATGAGCAGTTCTTC. The rearrangement uses TRBV7-3 and TRBJ2-1, with TRBD2 identical over 11 bases. The ends lost 5 bases at V and 4 bases at J; junction bases unmatched: 4. Germline V gives CDR1 SGHTA, CDR2 FQGTGA. The CDR3 sequence is 15 residues long.

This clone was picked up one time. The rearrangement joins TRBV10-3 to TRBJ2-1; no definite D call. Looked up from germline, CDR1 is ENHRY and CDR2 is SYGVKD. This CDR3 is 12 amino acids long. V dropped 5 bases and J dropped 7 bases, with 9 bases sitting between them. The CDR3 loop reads CAISSVGNEQFF. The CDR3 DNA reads TGTGCCATCAGTTCTGTAGGGAATGAGCAGTTCTTC.

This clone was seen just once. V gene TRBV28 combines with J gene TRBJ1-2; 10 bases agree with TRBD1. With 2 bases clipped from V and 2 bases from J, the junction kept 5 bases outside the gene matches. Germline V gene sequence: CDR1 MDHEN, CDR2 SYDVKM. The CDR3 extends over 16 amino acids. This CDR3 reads CASSLVGQGPNYGYTF. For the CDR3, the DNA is TGTGCCAGCAGTTTAGTGGGACAGGGGCCGAACTATGGCTACACCTTC.

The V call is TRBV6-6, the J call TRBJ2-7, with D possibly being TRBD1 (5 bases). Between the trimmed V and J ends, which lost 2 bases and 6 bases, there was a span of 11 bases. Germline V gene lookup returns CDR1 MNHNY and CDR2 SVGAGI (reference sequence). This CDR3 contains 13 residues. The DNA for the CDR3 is TGTGCCAGCAGTTACAAGGGGCATTTCGAGCAGTACTTC. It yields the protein CASSYKGHFEQYF.

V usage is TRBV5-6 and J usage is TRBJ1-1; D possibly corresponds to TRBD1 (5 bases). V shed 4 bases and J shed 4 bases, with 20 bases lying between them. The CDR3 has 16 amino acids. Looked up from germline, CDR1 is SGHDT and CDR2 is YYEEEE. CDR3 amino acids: CASSIRTPGWGTEAFF. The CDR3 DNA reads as TGTGCCAGCAGCATTCGGACACCTGGGTGGGGCACTGAAGCTTTCTTT.

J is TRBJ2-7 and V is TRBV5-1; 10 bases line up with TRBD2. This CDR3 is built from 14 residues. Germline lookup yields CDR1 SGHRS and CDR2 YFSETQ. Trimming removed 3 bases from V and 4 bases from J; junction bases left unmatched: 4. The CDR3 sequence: CASSSLGLAYEQYF. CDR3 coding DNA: TGCGCCAGCAGCTCGCTGGGACTAGCGTACGAGCAGTACTTC.

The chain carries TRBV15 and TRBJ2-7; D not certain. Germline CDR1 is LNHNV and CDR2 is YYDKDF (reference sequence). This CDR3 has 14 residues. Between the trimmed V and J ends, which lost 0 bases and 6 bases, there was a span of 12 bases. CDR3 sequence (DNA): TGTGCCACCAGCAGAGATTTTTTCGGCCCCGAGCAGTACTTC. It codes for CATSRDFFGPEQYF.

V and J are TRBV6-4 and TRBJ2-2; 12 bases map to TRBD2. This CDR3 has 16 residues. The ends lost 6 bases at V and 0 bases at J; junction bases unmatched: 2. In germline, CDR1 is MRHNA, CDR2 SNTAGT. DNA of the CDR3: TGTGCCAGCAGAAGACTAGCGGGGGCGAACACCGGGGAGCTGTTTTTT. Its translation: CASRRLAGANTGELFF.

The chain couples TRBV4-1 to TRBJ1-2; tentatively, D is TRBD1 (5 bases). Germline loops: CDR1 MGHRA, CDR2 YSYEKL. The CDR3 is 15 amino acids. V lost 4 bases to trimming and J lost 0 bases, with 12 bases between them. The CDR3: CASSLAGLANYGYTF. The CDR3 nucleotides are TGCGCCAGCAGCCTCGCGGGGCTAGCTAACTATGGCTACACCTTC.

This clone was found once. CDR3 sequence reads: CASSWVTSGRAGETQYF. DNA for the CDR3: TGCGCCAGCAGCTGGGTGACTAGCGGGAGGGCCGGTGAGACCCAGTACTTC. The V gene is TRBV5-1, the J gene TRBJ2-5, with TRBD2 matching over 14 bases. The V segment lost 3 bases and the J segment 5 bases; nucleotides outside the gene matches: 9. The CDR3 is 17 residues long. Germline V gives CDR1 SGHRS, CDR2 YFSETQ. Supplemented by reference TRBV5-1 and TRBJ2-5, the full variable domain reads KAGVTQTPRYLIKTRGQQVTLSCSPISGHRSVSWYQQTPGQGLQFLFEYFSETQRNKGNFPGRFSGRQFSNSRSEMNVSTLELGDSALYLCASSWVTSGRAGETQYFGPGTRLLVL.

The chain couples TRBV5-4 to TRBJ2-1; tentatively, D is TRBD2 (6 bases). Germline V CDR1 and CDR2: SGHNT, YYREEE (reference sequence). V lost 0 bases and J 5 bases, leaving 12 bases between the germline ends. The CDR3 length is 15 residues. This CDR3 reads CASSLAISGHNEQFF. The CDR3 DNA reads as TGTGCCAGCAGCTTGGCCATTAGCGGACACAATGAGCAGTTCTTC.

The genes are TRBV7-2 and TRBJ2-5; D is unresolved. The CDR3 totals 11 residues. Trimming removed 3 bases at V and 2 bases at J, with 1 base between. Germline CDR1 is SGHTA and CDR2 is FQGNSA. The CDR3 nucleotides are TGTGCCAGCAGCTTTCAAGAGACCCAGTACTTC. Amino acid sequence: CASSFQETQYF.

The CDR3 nucleotides read TGTGCCAGTAGTATCGGCACAGTATCCTACGAGCAGTACTTC. Amino acids: CASSIGTVSYEQYF. The rearrangement links TRBV19 to TRBJ2-7, with no clear D. The germline V gene has CDR1 LNHDA and CDR2 SQIVND (reference sequence). The CDR3 covers 14 residues. The V end was cut by 3 bases, the J end by 1 base, with 10 bases between.

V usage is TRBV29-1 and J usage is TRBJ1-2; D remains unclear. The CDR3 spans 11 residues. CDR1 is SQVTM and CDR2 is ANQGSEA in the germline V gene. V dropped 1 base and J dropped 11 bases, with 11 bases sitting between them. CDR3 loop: CSVEGYRIYTF. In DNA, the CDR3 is TGCAGCGTTGAAGGGTATCGGATTTACACCTTC.

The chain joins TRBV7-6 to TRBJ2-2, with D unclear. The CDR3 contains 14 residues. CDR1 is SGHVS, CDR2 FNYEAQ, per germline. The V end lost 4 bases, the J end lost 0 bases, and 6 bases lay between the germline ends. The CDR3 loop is CASSSGANTGELFF. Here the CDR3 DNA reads TGTGCCAGCAGCTCCGGAGCGAACACCGGGGAGCTGTTTTTT.

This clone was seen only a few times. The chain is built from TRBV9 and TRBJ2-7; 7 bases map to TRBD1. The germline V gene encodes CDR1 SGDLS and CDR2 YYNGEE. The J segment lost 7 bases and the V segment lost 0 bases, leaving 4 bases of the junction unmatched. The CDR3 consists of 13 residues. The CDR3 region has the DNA TGTGCCAGCAGCGTAGGGGGACAGCGAGAGCAGTACTTC. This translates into CASSVGGQREQYF. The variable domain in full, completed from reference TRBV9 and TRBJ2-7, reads DSGVTQTPKHLITATGQRVTLRCSPRSGDLSVYWYQQSLDQGLQFLIQYYNGEERAKGNILERFSAQQFPDLHSELNLSSLELGDSALYFCASSVGGQREQYFGPGTRLTVT.